This is a list of T cell receptor beta chains from one sample in a study of beta chain features in type 1 diabetes. Here immunoSEQ multiplex PCR was the method, and the copy in TCRdb shows in-frame clones only, minus some. The sample has about 200,000 clones; 11% are singletons. The specimen sequenced was central memory CD4+ T cells from blood. The receptors originated from a man aged 18 to 29 in good health. Both conserved end residues are part of each CDR3. Each record gives: D gene, J gene, clone size, V gene, CDR3 protein, CDR3 DNA. D genes are given only for firm matches. Clone size is not always given. Where it is, it says once, few, many or a class for expanded clones.

d_gene: NA; j_gene: TRBJ2-5; abundance: NA; v_gene: TRBV7-7; CDR3aa: CASSLVPKETQYF; CDR3nt: TGTGCCAGCAGCTTAGTTCCCAAAGAGACCCAGTACTTC
d_gene: NA; j_gene: TRBJ1-1; abundance: NA; v_gene: TRBV5-1; CDR3aa: CASSFDRLADTEAFF; CDR3nt: TGCGCCAGCAGTTTTGACCGGCTTGCCGACACTGAAGCTTTCTTT
d_gene: NA; j_gene: TRBJ2-1; abundance: many; v_gene: TRBV7-8; CDR3aa: CASSLQGNSVDEQFF; CDR3nt: TGTGCCAGCAGCCTTCAGGGGAATAGTGTCGATGAGCAGTTCTTC
d_gene: NA; j_gene: TRBJ2-3; abundance: NA; v_gene: TRBV28; CDR3aa: CASSSRVAGDSDTQYF; CDR3nt: TGTGCCAGCAGTTCGAGAGTGGCAGGGGATTCAGATACGCAGTATTTT
d_gene: TRBD1; j_gene: TRBJ2-1; abundance: NA; v_gene: TRBV5-1; CDR3aa: CASSLGQGPSYNEQFF; CDR3nt: TGCGCCAGCAGCCTAGGACAGGGGCCTTCCTACAATGAGCAGTTCTTC
d_gene: TRBD2; j_gene: TRBJ2-2; abundance: many; v_gene: TRBV19; CDR3aa: CASSSQRESNTGELFF; CDR3nt: TGTGCCAGTAGTAGCCAGCGGGAGTCAAACACCGGGGAGCTGTTTTTT
d_gene: NA; j_gene: TRBJ2-1; abundance: NA; v_gene: TRBV30; CDR3aa: CAWSTRVDNEQFF; CDR3nt: TGTGCCTGGAGTACCCGTGTGGACAATGAGCAGTTCTTC
d_gene: NA; j_gene: TRBJ2-7; abundance: many; v_gene: TRBV7-9; CDR3aa: CASSFGSGQGVREQYF; CDR3nt: TGTGCCAGCAGCTTTGGTTCGGGACAAGGGGTTCGCGAGCAGTACTTC
d_gene: TRBD2; j_gene: TRBJ2-7; abundance: NA; v_gene: TRBV5-6; CDR3aa: CASTLLAGGPTYEQYF; CDR3nt: TGTGCCAGCACTCTACTAGCGGGAGGGCCTACCTACGAGCAGTACTTC
d_gene: NA; j_gene: TRBJ1-2; abundance: few; v_gene: TRBV28; CDR3aa: CASSFGQLYGYTF; CDR3nt: TGTGCCAGCAGCTTTGGACAGCTCTATGGCTACACCTTC
d_gene: NA; j_gene: TRBJ2-3; abundance: NA; v_gene: TRBV7-3; CDR3aa: CASSPQSDTQYF; CDR3nt: TGTGCCAGCAGCCCCCAGTCAGATACGCAGTATTTT
d_gene: TRBD2; j_gene: TRBJ2-4; abundance: NA; v_gene: TRBV7-9; CDR3aa: CASSSGPPGLARNIQYF; CDR3nt: TGTGCCAGCAGCTCTGGGCCTCCGGGACTAGCCCGAAACATTCAGTACTTC
d_gene: NA; j_gene: TRBJ2-3; abundance: few; v_gene: TRBV29-1; CDR3aa: CSVGPRDTQYF; CDR3nt: TGCAGCGTTGGGCCGAGAGATACGCAGTATTTT
d_gene: NA; j_gene: TRBJ2-7; abundance: few; v_gene: TRBV5-1; CDR3aa: CASSLDVAGLSEQYF; CDR3nt: TGCGCCAGCAGCTTGGATGTGGCAGGGCTAAGCGAGCAGTACTTC
d_gene: NA; j_gene: TRBJ1-1; abundance: few; v_gene: TRBV30; CDR3aa: CAWSTSAGSGGTEAFF; CDR3nt: TGTGCCTGGAGTACCTCTGCGGGCTCCGGGGGCACTGAAGCTTTCTTT
d_gene: TRBD1; j_gene: TRBJ1-1; abundance: few; v_gene: TRBV30; CDR3aa: CAWCFRDRENTEAFF; CDR3nt: TGTGCCTGGTGCTTCCGGGACAGAGAGAACACTGAAGCTTTCTTT
d_gene: TRBD2; j_gene: TRBJ2-7; abundance: many; v_gene: TRBV30; CDR3aa: CAWSARGGYEQYF; CDR3nt: TGTGCCTGGAGTGCTCGGGGGGGCTACGAGCAGTACTTC
d_gene: NA; j_gene: TRBJ2-5; abundance: NA; v_gene: TRBV7-2; CDR3aa: CASSPQRGGLLQETQYF; CDR3nt: TGTGCCAGCAGCCCGCAGAGGGGAGGACTTCTACAAGAGACCCAGTACTTC
d_gene: TRBD2; j_gene: TRBJ2-1; abundance: NA; v_gene: TRBV11-1; CDR3aa: CASRGGSSYNEQFF; CDR3nt: TGTGCCAGCAGGGGGGGGAGCTCCTACAATGAGCAGTTCTTC
d_gene: NA; j_gene: TRBJ2-1; abundance: few; v_gene: TRBV4-2; CDR3aa: CASSHGNLDSNNEQFF; CDR3nt: TGTGCCAGCAGCCACGGAAACTTGGACAGTAACAATGAGCAGTTCTTC
d_gene: NA; j_gene: TRBJ2-1; abundance: NA; v_gene: TRBV11-2; CDR3aa: CASSPSSSGFFGFF; CDR3nt: TGTGCCAGCAGCCCGTCCTCTTCTGGGTTTTTTGGGTTCTTC